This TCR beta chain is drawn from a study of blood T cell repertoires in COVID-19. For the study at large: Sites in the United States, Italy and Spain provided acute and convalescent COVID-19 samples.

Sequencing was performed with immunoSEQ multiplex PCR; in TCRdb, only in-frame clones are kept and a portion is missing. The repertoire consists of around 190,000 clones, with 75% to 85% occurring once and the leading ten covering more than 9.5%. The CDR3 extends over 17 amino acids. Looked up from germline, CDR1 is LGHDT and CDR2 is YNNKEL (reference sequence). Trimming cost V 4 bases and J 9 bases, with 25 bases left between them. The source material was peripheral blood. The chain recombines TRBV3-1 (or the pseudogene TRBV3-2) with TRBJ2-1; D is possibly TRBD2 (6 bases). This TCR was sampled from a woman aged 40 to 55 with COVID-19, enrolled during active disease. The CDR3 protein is CASSRWGRPGPEGEQFF. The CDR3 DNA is TGTGCCAGCAGCCGATGGGGCCGGCCGGGCCCGGAGGGTGAGCAGTTCTTC.